Below, 27 T cell receptor beta chains from the same sample are listed, as sequenced in a study of cytomegalovirus exposure and HLA in healthy donors. PCR used 60 Vbeta primers and 13 Jbeta primers. Clones were read by immunoSEQ multiplex PCR, and TCRdb kept only the in-frame ones, dropping some. Here the sample spans 95,000 to 150,000 clones, around 77% being singletons. The sequencing sample was made of PBMCs. These receptors were collected from a man younger than 30 in good health and CMV-seropositive.

The chain employs TRBV29-1 and TRBJ2-1; 10 bases map to TRBD2. V was pared by 6 bases and J by 3 bases, with 8 bases of the junction left unmatched. Germline V lookup: CDR1 SQVTM, CDR2 ANQGSEA. The CDR3 covers 15 residues. The chain's CDR3 is CSVAPSGRSYNEQFF. The CDR3, as DNA: TGCAGCGTCGCCCCTAGCGGGAGAAGCTACAATGAGCAGTTCTTC.

V gene TRBV14 combines with J gene TRBJ2-7, with 7 bases matching TRBD1. Germline loops: CDR1 SGHDN, CDR2 FVKESK. This CDR3 contains 13 residues. V was pared by 8 bases and J by 2 bases, with 6 bases of the junction left unmatched. For the CDR3, the DNA is TGTGCCAGCGCGGACGGGACAGCCTACGAGCAGTACTTC. It is translated as CASADGTAYEQYF. Variable domain in full (rest from reference TRBV14 and TRBJ2-7): EAGVTQFPSHSVIEKGQTVTLRCDPISGHDNLYWYRRVMGKEIKFLLHFVKESKQDESGMPNNRFLAERTGGTYSTLKVQPAELEDSGVYFCASADGTAYEQYFGPGTRLTVT.

This sequence joins TRBV6-5 and TRBJ1-4; D possibly corresponds to TRBD1 (6 bases). Trimming took off 8 bases at V and 3 bases at J, with 10 bases between the two ends. CDR1 is MNHEY, CDR2 SVGAGI, per germline. The CDR3 consists of 13 residues. DNA for the CDR3: TGTGCCAGCGGGGGGGCGGCTAATGAAAAACTGTTTTTT. Translation: CASGGAANEKLFF.

The chain has TRBV29-1 and TRBJ2-7, with 7 bases lining up with TRBD2. The CDR3 sequence is 13 residues long. The ends lost 4 bases at V and 5 bases at J; junction bases unmatched: 8. Germline V gives CDR1 SQVTM, CDR2 ANQGSEA. Here the CDR3 DNA reads TGCAGCGTTGGGGGCGGGAGTATGCACGAGCAGTACTTC. Translated, it gives CSVGGGSMHEQYF.

The chain has TRBV30 and TRBJ2-7; D possibly corresponds to TRBD2 (6 bases). This CDR3 spans 14 amino acids. CDR1 is GTSNPN and CDR2 is SVGIG in the germline V gene (reference sequence). V gave up 0 bases and J gave up 6 bases, with 15 bases separating them. CDR3 nucleotides: TGTGCCTGGAGTGTATCTTCGGGGCGGGGCGAGCAGTACTTC. As protein: CAWSVSSGRGEQYF. Supplemented by reference TRBV30 and TRBJ2-7, the full variable domain reads SQTIHQWPATLVQPVGSPLSLECTVEGTSNPNLYWYRQAAGRGLQLLFYSVGIGQISSEVPQNLSASRPQDRQFILSSKKLLLSDSGFYLCAWSVSSGRGEQYFGPGTRLTVT.

The rearrangement uses TRBV27 and TRBJ1-5, with 7 bases lining up with TRBD1. The CDR3 extends over 17 amino acids. V dropped 3 bases and J dropped 5; count of bases not matched to a gene: 13. Germline V lookup: CDR1 MNHEY, CDR2 SMNVEV (reference sequence). CDR3 protein: CASSFNAVRGRHQPQHF. The DNA for the CDR3 is TGTGCCAGCAGTTTCAATGCGGTTAGGGGGCGTCATCAGCCCCAGCATTTT.

The chain couples TRBV18 to TRBJ1-2; D is unresolved. The V end lost 2 bases, the J end lost 8 bases, and 15 bases lay between the germline ends. The CDR3 spans 14 residues. Germline assignment: CDR1 KGHSH and CDR2 LQKENI. The CDR3, as DNA: TGTGCCAGCTCACCAGGGTCCGGGGATACCGGCTACACCTTC. Translated: CASSPGSGDTGYTF.

V is TRBV30 and J is TRBJ1-6, with D possibly being TRBD1 (6 bases). The V gene's germline CDR1 is GTSNPN and CDR2 SVGIG (reference sequence). The germline V and J ends were trimmed by 2 bases and 0 bases, with 20 bases remaining between them. This CDR3 contains 19 residues. The DNA for the CDR3 is TGTGCCTGGAGTCCACAGGGTAGTAGTTGTTGCTCCTATAATTCACCCCTCCACTTT. Amino acids: CAWSPQGSSCCSYNSPLHF.

The chain employs TRBV27 and TRBJ1-5; maybe TRBD1 (5 bases). Trimming stripped 3 bases from V and 4 bases from J, with 13 bases between. The CDR3 is 15 residues long. CDR1 MNHEY and CDR2 SMNVEV come from the germline V gene (reference sequence). CDR3 protein: CASSFLGGVNQPQHF. The CDR3 DNA reads as TGTGCCAGCAGTTTTCTGGGGGGAGTTAATCAGCCCCAGCATTTT.

The table lists this clone with a few counts. The chain has TRBV16 and TRBJ2-7; perhaps TRBD1 as D (5 bases). The CDR3 has 15 amino acids. The V gene lost 4 bases and the J gene lost 6 bases, with 19 bases spanning the gap. Germline CDR1 is KGHSY and CDR2 is FQNENV. CDR3: CASSPRVGVPPEQYF. In nucleotides, the CDR3 is TGTGCCAGCAGCCCCCGAGTAGGGGTGCCCCCCGAGCAGTACTTC.

The genes are TRBV7-9 and TRBJ2-1; no firm D call. V dropped 2 bases and J dropped 0 bases, with 5 bases sitting between them. The CDR3 runs to 14 residues. Germline CDR1 and CDR2: SEHNR and FQNEAQ (reference sequence). The CDR3 loop reads CASSLLDSYNEQFF. In nucleotides, the CDR3 is TGTGCCAGCAGCTTATTAGACTCCTACAATGAGCAGTTCTTC.

As concerns this clone: A junction end diverges from the germline sequence, so it may reflect a read error. V usage is TRBV6-4 and J usage is TRBJ2-6; D possibly corresponds to TRBD1 (5 bases). This CDR3 comprises 16 residues. Germline lookup yields CDR1 MRHNA and CDR2 SNTAGT. This CDR3 reads CASSDEVHSGANGLTF. The CDR3 nucleotides read TGTGCCAGCAGTGACGAGGTTCACTCTGGGGCCAACGGCCTGACTTTC.

This chain connects TRBV27 to TRBJ2-5, with 8 bases aligning to TRBD1. TRBJ2-7 explains the end of the DNA better; the J call may be wrong. Per germline, CDR1 MNHEY and CDR2 SMNVEV (reference sequence). This CDR3 is built from 16 residues. DNA of the CDR3: TGTGCCAGCAGTTCCGACAGGGGATTCGGGCTATACGAGCAGTACTTC. This gives the protein CASSSDRGFGLYEQYF.

This clone was observed a handful of times. The chain has TRBV7-9 and TRBJ2-1; 8 bases agree with TRBD2. The CDR3 totals 13 residues. The J segment lost 6 bases and the V segment lost 3 bases, leaving 1 base of the junction unmatched. Germline CDR1 and CDR2: SEHNR and FQNEAQ (reference sequence). The CDR3 DNA sequence: TGTGCCAGCAGCTTCGGGGGGGCCAATGAGCAGTTCTTC. It specifies CASSFGGANEQFF.

This chain joins TRBV7-2 and TRBJ2-1; possible D gene TRBD2, 6 bases. V was clipped by 0 bases and J by 4 bases, with 10 bases between them. The CDR3 spans 15 residues. Germline loops: CDR1 SGHTA, CDR2 FQGNSA. CDR3 loop: CASSLAGTDYNEQFF. CDR3 in DNA: TGTGCCAGCAGCTTAGCCGGGACTGATTACAATGAGCAGTTCTTC.

This chain links TRBV10-2 with TRBJ2-2; 12 bases are shared with TRBD2. This CDR3 region has 17 residues. Germline CDR1 WSHSY, CDR2 SAAADI. With V trimmed by 7 bases and J by 0 bases, 6 bases remained unmatched. CDR3 sequence: CASKGLAGHSNTGELFF. In DNA form, the CDR3 reads TGCGCCAGCAAAGGACTAGCGGGGCACTCGAACACCGGGGAGCTGTTTTTT.

This clone was detected only once. The rearrangement uses TRBV2 and TRBJ1-5, with 8 bases that match TRBD1. With 4 bases clipped from V and 4 bases from J, the junction kept 0 bases outside the gene matches. CDR1 and CDR2 from the germline V gene are SNHLY and FYNNEI. The CDR3 sequence is 13 residues long. CDR3 coding DNA: TGTGCCAGCAGTGGACAGGGGAATCAGCCCCAGCATTTT. Its protein product is CASSGQGNQPQHF.

This clone showed up just a few times. This chain links TRBV5-1 with TRBJ2-7; 8 bases line up with TRBD1. Germline assignment: CDR1 SGHRS and CDR2 YFSETQ. There are 14 residues in the CDR3. J lost 3 bases, V lost 7 bases, and 9 bases had no gene match. The CDR3, as DNA: TGCGCCAGCCGCCCCCCACAGGGGGTCTACGAGCAGTACTTC. It encodes CASRPPQGVYEQYF.

V is TRBV7-9 and J is TRBJ2-1; 9 positions match TRBD2. J gave up 8 bases and V 4 bases, and 15 bases lay outside the gene matches. The CDR3 length is 17 residues. Germline CDR1 and CDR2: SEHNR and FQNEAQ (reference sequence). This CDR3 reads CASSYPSSGDRRDEQFF. The DNA for the CDR3 is TGTGCCAGCAGCTACCCCTCTAGCGGGGACCGAAGGGATGAGCAGTTCTTC.

The chain joins TRBV19 to TRBJ2-7; 11 nucleotides agree with TRBD2. The CDR3 has 17 amino acids. CDR1 LNHDA and CDR2 SQIVND come from the germline V gene (reference sequence). V dropped 5 bases and J dropped 2; count of bases not matched to a gene: 11. The CDR3 loop is CASSSILGTSGPYEQYF. CDR3 coding DNA: TGTGCCAGTAGTTCCATCCTCGGGACTAGCGGACCCTACGAGCAGTACTTC.

The chain links TRBV5-4 to TRBJ2-1; a possible D gene is TRBD1 (5 bases). V lost 7 bases and J 4 bases, leaving 12 bases between the germline ends. From germline, CDR1 is SGHNT and CDR2 YYREEE (reference sequence). The CDR3 totals 13 residues. The CDR3 DNA sequence: TGTGCCAGCTCCTCCAGGGATTACAATGAGCAGTTCTTC. Protein product: CASSSRDYNEQFF.

The V and J genes are TRBV27 and TRBJ2-5, with D hard to call. Germline V lookup: CDR1 MNHEY, CDR2 SMNVEV (reference sequence). Trimming removed 6 bases at V and 5 bases at J, with 13 bases between. This CDR3 has 13 amino acids. The CDR3 spells CASSPMRFETQYF. DNA for the CDR3: TGTGCCAGCAGCCCTATGCGCTTTGAGACCCAGTACTTC.

Notes on this clone: Compared with germline, one end of the junction differs, possibly owing to a read error. V usage is TRBV7-2 and J usage is TRBJ2-7; 9 positions agree with TRBD2. This CDR3 comprises 14 residues. Germline CDR1 and CDR2: SGHTA and FQGNSA. The CDR3 reads CASTLAGVRVEQYF. The CDR3 region has the DNA TGTGCCAGCACCTTAGCGGGAGTAAGGGTCGAGCAGTACTTC.

The V and J genes are TRBV5-4 and TRBJ1-1, with TRBD1 identical over 7 bases. Germline V lookup: CDR1 SGHNT, CDR2 YYREEE (reference sequence). The ends lost 6 bases at V and 1 base at J; junction bases unmatched: 9. This CDR3 comprises 15 residues. The chain's CDR3 is CASTPGGASNTEAFF. In DNA form, the CDR3 reads TGTGCCAGCACCCCAGGGGGTGCCTCGAACACTGAAGCTTTCTTT.

The chain recombines TRBV9 with TRBJ1-2; possibly TRBD1 for D (6 bases). Trimming pared 3 bases from V and 5 bases from J, leaving 17 bases between. The CDR3 extends over 15 amino acids. CDR1 SGDLS and CDR2 YYNGEE come from the germline V gene. CDR3 nucleotides: TGTGCCAGCAGCGAGTCAGGTAGACAGGAGTATGGCTACACCTTC. This sequence encodes CASSESGRQEYGYTF.

This clone was counted a single time. This chain uses TRBV5-1 with TRBJ2-4, with a possible D match to TRBD2 (6 bases). The CDR3 consists of 17 residues. CDR1 is SGHRS and CDR2 is YFSETQ in the germline V gene. The V and J ends lost 0 bases and 0 bases respectively, with 13 bases between them. The CDR3: CASSLVEGGLAKNIQYF. CDR3 nucleotide sequence: TGCGCCAGCAGCTTGGTGGAGGGCGGACTAGCCAAAAACATTCAGTACTTC.

V gene TRBV5-8 combines with J gene TRBJ1-3; the match to TRBD1 covers 8 bases. The CDR3 runs 14 residues. Per the germline V gene, CDR1 is SGHTS and CDR2 is YDEGEE. Trimming cost V 0 bases and J 4 bases; bases outside gene matches: 0. The CDR3 loop is CASSLGTGGNTIYF. As DNA, the CDR3 is TGTGCCAGCAGCTTGGGGACAGGGGGAAACACCATATATTTT.